The next 8 T cell receptor beta chains were all read from a single sample in a study of shared clonotypes between healthy human individuals. Cells designated naive CD8 were CD45RO-negative and were positively selected for CCR7, with terminally differentiated effector memory CD45RA+ cells excluded. The assay was immunoSEQ multiplex PCR, and TCRdb's table has in-frame clones only and misses some. The sample yields about 2.1 million clones, just over 90% seen once. The sample was naive CD8+ T cells from PBMCs. These receptors originate from a man aged 18 to 29 in good health. Some clones in this sample may be carry-over from other donors' samples.

The rearrangement joins TRBV7-2 to TRBJ2-1, with 7 bases lining up with TRBD2. The CDR3 contains 14 residues. The V segment lost 1 base and the J segment 6 bases; nucleotides outside the gene matches: 3. CDR1 and CDR2 (germline): SGHTA, FQGNSA. In nucleotides, the CDR3 is TGTGCCAGCAGCTTAGGACTAGCTCGCAATGAGCAGTTCTTC. This sequence encodes CASSLGLARNEQFF.

In its sample, this clone was seen a few times. The same CDR3 arises from other DNA sequences in this sample as well. The chain combines TRBV7-9 with TRBJ1-1; D is perhaps TRBD1 (5 bases). V gave up 1 base and J gave up 4 bases, with 7 bases separating them. Germline CDR1 and CDR2: SEHNR and FQNEAQ (reference sequence). This CDR3 region has 13 residues. This CDR3 is CASSLGRATEAFF. CDR3 DNA: TGTGCCAGCAGCTTAGGCAGGGCCACTGAAGCTTTCTTT.

This rearrangement joins TRBV7-8 to TRBJ1-5; D gene uncertain. The CDR3 length is 14 residues. V lost 1 base to trimming and J lost 4 bases, with 8 bases between them. The germline V gene encodes CDR1 SGHVS and CDR2 FQNEAQ. The CDR3 sequence is CASSLVLENQPQHF. CDR3 nucleotide sequence: TGTGCCAGCAGCTTAGTACTGGAGAATCAGCCCCAGCATTTT. The whole variable domain, remainder taken from reference TRBV7-8 and TRBJ1-5, is GAGVSQSPRYKVAKRGQDVALRCDPISGHVSLFWYQQALGQGPEFLTYFQNEAQLDKSGLPSDRFFAERPEGSVSTLKIQRTQQEDSAVYLCASSLVLENQPQHFGDGTRLSIL.

The V call is TRBV10-3, the J call TRBJ1-4; D remains ambiguous. The germline V gene encodes CDR1 ENHRY and CDR2 SYGVKD. Trimming removed 0 bases from V and 6 bases from J, with 5 bases in between. The CDR3 is 13 residues long. The CDR3 bases are TGTGCCATCAGTGAGTCGATAGATGAAAAACTGTTTTTT. It translates to CAISESIDEKLFF.

V is TRBV7-8 and J is TRBJ2-7; TRBD2 matches at 10 bases. The CDR3 spans 14 residues. V was clipped by 1 base and J by 7 bases; unmatched bases: 4. Looked up from germline, CDR1 is SGHVS and CDR2 is FQNEAQ. The CDR3 here is CASSLGASGREQYF. The CDR3 DNA reads as TGTGCCAGCAGCTTAGGGGCTAGCGGGAGAGAGCAGTACTTC.

The rearrangement joins TRBV5-1 to TRBJ2-7; 10 nucleotides line up with TRBD2. J was trimmed by 0 bases and V by 4 bases; bases with no gene match: 4. The CDR3 consists of 15 residues. CDR1 SGHRS and CDR2 YFSETQ come from the germline V gene. CDR3 amino acids: CASSKGLASSYEQYF. The CDR3 bases are TGCGCCAGCAGCAAGGGACTAGCGAGCTCCTACGAGCAGTACTTC.

Notes on this clone: Other DNA variants within this sample encode the same CDR3. The chain couples TRBV27 to TRBJ2-7, with 7 nucleotides matching TRBD2. CDR3 length equals 15 residues. Germline values: CDR1 MNHEY, CDR2 SMNVEV (reference sequence). The V segment lost 1 base and the J segment 0 bases; nucleotides outside the gene matches: 3. The CDR3 loop is CASSLWASGSYEQYF. CDR3 DNA sequence: TGTGCCAGCAGTTTATGGGCTAGCGGCTCCTACGAGCAGTACTTC.

The gene calls are TRBV28 and TRBJ2-7, with 9 bases fitting TRBD1. The germline CDR1 and CDR2 sequences are MDHEN and SYDVKM. Unmatched junction bases numbered 3, after V lost 3 bases and J lost 3 bases. This CDR3 comprises 14 residues. The CDR3 sequence: CASSFLTGGYEQYF. As DNA, the CDR3 is TGTGCCAGCAGTTTCCTGACAGGGGGCTACGAGCAGTACTTC.